The 15 T cell receptor beta chains given below trace back to one sample, sequenced in a study of a mutant IDH1 vaccine in newly diagnosed glioma. The sample's time point: week 47, end of study. Every vaccination contained 300 ug of the mutant IDH1 20-mer peptide and was paired with topical imiquimod. Only in-frame clones appear in the TCRdb table, and some are missing; sequencing was by immunoSEQ multiplex PCR. The data show under 45,000 clones, 70% to 85% seen once. No antigen has been identified for these receptors. The specimen was PBMCs, collected from a glioma patient whose treatment included an IDH1 peptide vaccine. The receptor set was obtained from a man younger than 30 with glioma. Some clones in this sample may be carry-over from other donors' samples.

This sequence joins TRBV13 and TRBJ2-5, with 11 bases fitting TRBD2. The CDR3 has 17 amino acids. Losses at the gene ends were 5 bases for V and 3 bases for J; bases not matched to a gene: 11. Germline V gene sequence: CDR1 PRHDT, CDR2 FYEKMQ (reference sequence). The CDR3 here is CASSPGLAVSGEETQYF. The CDR3 DNA is TGTGCCAGCAGCCCGGGACTAGCGGTTTCAGGGGAAGAGACCCAGTACTTC. The variable domain in full, completed from reference TRBV13 and TRBJ2-5, reads AAGVIQSPRHLIKEKRETATLKCYPIPRHDTVYWYQQGPGQDPQFLISFYEKMQSDKGSIPDRFSAQQFSDYHSELNMSSLELGDSALYFCASSPGLAVSGEETQYFGPGTRLLVL.

The CDR3, as DNA: TGCGCCAGCAGCCCCGAAAGGGGCATAACTAATGAAAAACTGTTTTTT. Protein: CASSPERGITNEKLFF. This chain connects TRBV4-1 to TRBJ1-4; the D gene is possibly TRBD1 (5 bases). Germline V lookup: CDR1 MGHRA, CDR2 YSYEKL. V was clipped by 4 bases and J by 1 base, with 13 bases between them. CDR3 length: 16 amino acids.

The chain has TRBV29-1 and TRBJ1-3; 10 nucleotides line up with TRBD1. V lost 7 bases and J lost 3; bases outside the gene matches: 9. The CDR3 has 15 amino acids. Germline values: CDR1 SQVTM, CDR2 ANQGSEA. The CDR3 DNA reads as TGCAGCGCTCAAGGGAGGGACAGGGGTGGAAACACCATATATTTT. Protein sequence: CSAQGRDRGGNTIYF.

In its sample, this clone was seen a few times. The rearrangement links TRBV23-1 to TRBJ1-5; TRBD1 might be the D (5 bases). TRBV23-1 belongs to the ORF category, with a function that is uncertain. The ends were cut back, 2 bases at V and 2 bases at J, with 13 bases in the middle. The CDR3 extends over 16 amino acids. CDR3 DNA sequence: TGCGCCAGCAGTCAAAGGGTAGAAGGGGGCAATCAGCCCCAGCATTTT. Translated, it gives CASSQRVEGGNQPQHF.

The chain links TRBV28 to TRBJ1-2; D is unresolved. Deletions cut 5 bases from V and 4 bases from J, with 8 bases between. Per the germline V gene, CDR1 is MDHEN and CDR2 is SYDVKM. This CDR3 region has 12 residues. The DNA of the CDR3 is TGTGCCAGCAGTATAAAGGGCTATGGCTACACCTTC. It translates to CASSIKGYGYTF.

The chain combines TRBV19 with TRBJ1-1; D uncertain. Germline V gene sequence: CDR1 LNHDA, CDR2 SQIVND (reference sequence). This CDR3 has 13 residues. V lost 9 bases and J 1 base, leaving 12 bases between the germline ends. CDR3 sequence reads: CASMNGENTEAFF. For the CDR3, the DNA is TGTGCCAGCATGAACGGGGAGAACACTGAAGCTTTCTTT. Variable domain in full (rest from reference TRBV19 and TRBJ1-1): DGGITQSPKYLFRKEGQNVTLSCEQNLNHDAMYWYRQDPGQGLRLIYYSQIVNDFQKGDIAEGYSVSREKKESFPLTVTSAQKNPTAFYLCASMNGENTEAFFGQGTRLTVV.

The CDR3 sequence is CTSSQEGPGYPNYGYTF. The CDR3 DNA sequence: TGCACCAGCAGCCAAGAGGGCCCGGGCTACCCTAACTATGGCTACACCTTC. This chain joins TRBV1 and TRBJ1-2. TRBV1 counts as a pseudogene. This CDR3 has 17 amino acids.

This clone was recorded once. The gene calls are TRBV5-6 and TRBJ1-2; D gene unclear. Germline V gene lookup returns CDR1 SGHDT and CDR2 YYEEEE. This CDR3 contains 16 residues. V was clipped by 0 bases and J by 7 bases, with 19 bases between them. CDR3 residues: CASSLDGFGGYAGYTF. The CDR3 DNA follows: TGTGCCAGCAGCTTGGATGGGTTTGGAGGGTACGCTGGCTACACCTTC.

This rearrangement joins TRBV29-1 to TRBJ2-2; 7 nucleotides line up with TRBD2. CDR1 and CDR2 (germline): SQVTM, ANQGSEA. After removal of 7 bases from V and 4 bases from J, the junction contained 9 bases not matched to a gene. CDR3 length equals 14 residues. The CDR3 region is CSASGRGITGELFF. The CDR3, as DNA: TGCAGCGCGTCAGGGAGGGGAATCACCGGGGAGCTGTTTTTT.

This rearrangement joins TRBV7-2 to TRBJ1-5; TRBD1 agrees at 7 bases. Germline V gives CDR1 SGHTA, CDR2 FQGNSA. The CDR3 consists of 16 residues. Trimming removed 1 base from V and 2 bases from J; junction bases left unmatched: 5. The CDR3 reads CASSLGVTGGNQPQHF. The DNA for the CDR3 is TGTGCCAGCAGCTTAGGAGTCACAGGGGGCAATCAGCCCCAGCATTTT.

V gene TRBV6-5 combines with J gene TRBJ1-6, with a weak D call TRBD1 (6 bases). The CDR3 covers 15 residues. Between the trimmed V and J ends, which lost 1 base and 10 bases, there was a span of 14 bases. Looked up from germline, CDR1 is MNHEY and CDR2 is SVGAGI. CDR3 in amino acids: CASSYWGTTGSPLHF. The CDR3 nucleotides read TGTGCCAGCAGTTACTGGGGGACAACGGGGTCACCCCTCCACTTT.

V gene TRBV5-1 combines with J gene TRBJ2-3; TRBD2 matches at 9 bases. This CDR3 has 17 residues. V lost 0 bases, J lost 1 base, and 6 bases stayed unmatched. Looked up from germline, CDR1 is SGHRS and CDR2 is YFSETQ. As DNA, the CDR3 is TGCGCCAGCAGCTTGGGGGCGGGGGGGCCGCGCACAGATACGCAGTATTTT. Its protein is CASSLGAGGPRTDTQYF.

The rearrangement links TRBV29-1 to TRBJ2-1; D is unresolved. The CDR3 contains 12 residues. Germline CDR1 reads SQVTM; CDR2 reads ANQGSEA. Trimming removed 5 bases at V and 6 bases at J, with 11 bases between. CDR3 DNA: TGCAGCGTTCTGGCGACACTCAATGAGCAGTTCTTC. This translates into CSVLATLNEQFF.

The chain employs TRBV4-3 and TRBJ1-2; D unclear. The CDR3 covers 16 residues. Germline V CDR1 and CDR2: LGHNA, YSLEER. V lost 0 bases to trimming and J lost 2 bases, with 13 bases between them. The DNA for the CDR3 is TGCGCCAGCAGCCAAGATTCACTGGCACTAAACTATGGCTACACCTTC. Its protein is CASSQDSLALNYGYTF.

V is TRBV13 and J is TRBJ2-5; D remains ambiguous. CDR3 length: 19 residues. Germline loops: CDR1 PRHDT, CDR2 FYEKMQ (reference sequence). The V and J ends lost 0 bases and 2 bases respectively, with 22 bases between them. The CDR3 is CASSLGDWFKGKTQETQYF. The CDR3 DNA reads TGTGCCAGCAGCTTAGGGGATTGGTTTAAAGGGAAGACGCAAGAGACCCAGTACTTC.